In this sample, the clone carrying this T cell receptor beta chain turned up many times. Its matching antigen is unknown. Germline assignment: CDR1 MNHEY and CDR2 SVGAGI. Trimming shortened V by 0 bases and J by 6 bases, and 9 bases separated the two germline ends. The CDR3 loop spans 13 amino acids. The sample originates from a study of Graves' ophthalmopathy and Graves' hyperthyroidism. Whole-study results and caveats: Most thyroid clonotypes with frequency above 0.001 were detected in blood too. Sensitivity of roughly 64% and specificity of roughly 72% were achieved by the model that predicted ophthalmopathy progression.

The sequenced template was RNA, covering the TCR beta CDR3 region. First-round RT-PCR relied on HTBI primers, and a second-round multiplex PCR came next. TCRdb redid the calling of the multiplex PCR reads with MiXCR, one entry per CDR3 protein. The table includes roughly 610,000 distinct CDR3 sequences, 22% detected once. Patients newly diagnosed with hyperthyroidism, under 2 months' duration, were aged 18 to 65, the study reports. This rearrangement joins TRBV6-5 to TRBJ2-7, with D uncertain. The specimen was peripheral blood. The source of this sequence is a woman in her late teens or twenties with stable Graves' hyperthyroidism. Some clones in this sample may be carry-over from other donors' samples. The CDR3 here is CASSYSKFGEQYF. CDR3 coding DNA: TGTGCCAGCAGTTACTCGAAATTTGGCGAGCAGTACTTC.